The 21 T cell receptor beta chains given below trace back to one sample, sequenced in a study of blood T cell repertoires in COVID-19. TCRdb keeps only in-frame clones here, not all; method: immunoSEQ multiplex PCR. Altogether about 320,000 clones are present, over 70% being singletons, with the ten largest covering 1.2%. The sequencing input was peripheral blood. These receptors were obtained from a woman in her 50s with acute or convalescent COVID-19.

The chain is built from TRBV23-1 and TRBJ1-1; no reliable D call. Being an ORF, TRBV23-1 has a function that is uncertain. Between the trimmed V and J ends, which lost 3 bases and 4 bases, there was a span of 9 bases. This CDR3 spans 13 amino acids. CDR3 in DNA: TGCGCCAGCAGTCACCCGGACTGCACTGAAGCTTTCTTT. As protein: CASSHPDCTEAFF.

The genes are TRBV5-4 and TRBJ1-5, with no clear D. Trimming left V 0 bases short and J 6 bases short, with 13 bases between. The CDR3 is 15 residues long. Germline CDR1 is SGHNT and CDR2 is YYREEE (reference sequence). The CDR3 region is CASSLAPGSGQPQHF. For the CDR3, the DNA is TGTGCCAGCAGCTTGGCCCCGGGATCGGGTCAGCCCCAGCATTTT.

The rearrangement links TRBV2 to TRBJ2-3, with 7 bases that match TRBD2. This CDR3 has 15 residues. The V gene's germline CDR1 is SNHLY and CDR2 FYNNEI. J was trimmed by 6 bases and V by 5 bases; bases with no gene match: 11. The CDR3 reads CASSNLAGVADTQYF. As DNA, the CDR3 is TGTGCCAGCAGTAACCTCGCGGGGGTAGCGGATACGCAGTATTTT.

The chain has TRBV3-1 (or the pseudogene TRBV3-2) and TRBJ2-5, with 10 bases that match TRBD2. Germline V lookup: CDR1 LGHDT, CDR2 YNNKEL (reference sequence). Trimming cost V 5 bases and J 4 bases; bases outside gene matches: 1. This CDR3 has 13 amino acids. The CDR3: CASSGTSVETQYF. DNA of the CDR3: TGTGCCAGCAGCGGGACTAGCGTAGAGACCCAGTACTTC.

The chain has TRBV5-4 and TRBJ2-1; D uncertain. The germline V and J ends were trimmed by 0 bases and 5 bases, with 15 bases remaining between them. Germline CDR1 reads SGHNT; CDR2 reads YYREEE (reference sequence). The CDR3 contains 16 residues. This CDR3 reads CASSLDSLPSNNEQFF. In DNA, the CDR3 is TGTGCCAGCAGCTTGGACAGTCTACCGAGTAACAATGAGCAGTTCTTC. Using reference TRBV5-4 and TRBJ2-1 for the parts outside the CDR3, the full variable domain is ETGVTQSPTHLIKTRGQQVTLRCSSQSGHNTVSWYQQALGQGPQFIFQYYREEENGRGNFPPRFSGLQFPNYSSELNVNALELDDSALYLCASSLDSLPSNNEQFFGPGTRLTVL.

The chain joins TRBV2 to TRBJ1-2; D remains ambiguous. The CDR3 is 14 residues long. CDR1 and CDR2 from the germline V gene are SNHLY and FYNNEI. V lost 3 bases to trimming and J lost 0 bases, with 8 bases between them. The CDR3 nucleotides are TGTGCCAGCAGTGACAGCGGCGCTAACTATGGCTACACCTTC. This translates into CASSDSGANYGYTF.

The chain is built from TRBV20-1 and TRBJ2-7, with D tentatively TRBD2 (5 bases). The CDR3 runs 11 residues. Germline values: CDR1 DFQATT, CDR2 SNEGSKA (reference sequence). Trimming pared 6 bases from V and 7 bases from J, leaving 13 bases between. Here the CDR3 reads CSALGAAEQYF. The CDR3 DNA reads as TGCAGTGCCCTAGGAGCGGCTGAGCAGTACTTC.

V and J are TRBV25-1 and TRBJ2-7; D is ambiguous. The CDR3 has 15 residues. Trimming took off 3 bases at V and 6 bases at J, with 18 bases between the two ends. CDR1 and CDR2 from the germline V gene are MGHDK and SYGVNS. The DNA for the CDR3 is TGTGCCAGCAGTGAGGCAGAGACAAGTTTAGGCGAGCAGTACTTC. It codes for CASSEAETSLGEQYF.

The rearrangement links TRBV7-2 to TRBJ2-1, with 11 bases matching TRBD2. Per the germline V gene, CDR1 is SGHTA and CDR2 is FQGNSA. This CDR3 is built from 16 residues. The V segment lost 0 bases and the J segment 10 bases; nucleotides outside the gene matches: 8. CDR3 sequence: CASSLAGSGGAGEQFF. Written as DNA, the CDR3 is TGTGCCAGCAGCTTAGCTGGTAGCGGGGGGGCTGGAGAGCAGTTCTTC.

The chain combines TRBV5-1 with TRBJ1-2; 10 positions agree with TRBD1. The germline CDR1 and CDR2 sequences are SGHRS and YFSETQ. This CDR3 has 14 amino acids. The junction had 2 bases not matched to a gene; V was cut back by 2 bases and J by 4 bases. CDR3 coding DNA: TGCGCCAGCAGCTTCGGACAGGGGGGCTATGGCTACACCTTC. It is translated as CASSFGQGGYGYTF.

The sample holds one count of this clone. The chain recombines TRBV14 with TRBJ2-1; a possible D gene is TRBD1 (7 bases). The CDR3 has 17 amino acids. Trimming removed 4 bases from V and 3 bases from J, with 19 bases in between. Germline V gives CDR1 SGHDN, CDR2 FVKESK. In DNA form, the CDR3 reads TGTGCCAGCAGCCGCCTCGGAGGGACAGATTTCTACAATGAGCAGTTCTTC. Its protein is CASSRLGGTDFYNEQFF.

The chain uses TRBV2 and TRBJ2-7; 7 bases are shared with TRBD1. CDR1 and CDR2 from the germline V gene are SNHLY and FYNNEI. The CDR3 spans 14 residues. The V gene end was trimmed by 4 bases and the J gene end by 3 bases; junction bases not matched to a gene: 6. The CDR3 coding sequence is TGTGCCAGCAGTGGAAAGGGACAGCTCTACGAGCAGTACGTC. It encodes CASSGKGQLYEQYV.

The chain has TRBV18 and TRBJ1-2, with 10 bases lining up with TRBD1. Germline CDR1 reads KGHSH; CDR2 reads LQKENI. The V gene end was trimmed by 3 bases and the J gene end by 7 bases; junction bases not matched to a gene: 17. This CDR3 region has 18 residues. In DNA form, the CDR3 reads TGTGCCAGCTCACCCCCCCGAGGACAGGGGGATCGGGGAGCTGGCTACACCTTC. The encoded protein is CASSPPRGQGDRGAGYTF.

J is TRBJ1-2 and V is TRBV27, with 7 bases identical to TRBD1. Per germline, CDR1 MNHEY and CDR2 SMNVEV (reference sequence). The CDR3 covers 15 residues. Trimming took 6 bases from V and 5 from J; bases not matched to a gene: 12. CDR3 amino acids: CASRTISGTVYGYTF. The CDR3 DNA follows: TGTGCCAGCAGGACGATCTCCGGGACAGTGTATGGCTACACCTTC.

The chain recombines TRBV5-1 with TRBJ2-1; 10 bases agree with TRBD1. The CDR3 has 14 residues. The J segment lost 6 bases and the V segment lost 7 bases, leaving 7 bases of the junction unmatched. Germline V CDR1 and CDR2: SGHRS, YFSETQ. The CDR3 DNA sequence: TGCGCCAGCCTAAGGACAGGGGGGGCCAATGAGCAGTTCTTC. This translates into CASLRTGGANEQFF.

J is TRBJ1-1 and V is TRBV19, with D tentatively TRBD1 (5 bases). V lost 7 bases and J 1 base, leaving 10 bases between the germline ends. Germline CDR1 and CDR2: LNHDA and SQIVND (reference sequence). This CDR3 has 13 amino acids. The CDR3 is CASTRTTNTEAFF. As DNA, the CDR3 is TGTGCCAGTACCCGGACAACGAACACTGAAGCTTTCTTT.

This rearrangement joins TRBV9 to TRBJ2-2, with TRBD2 identical over 7 bases. CDR3 size: 15 residues. With V trimmed by 7 bases and J by 4 bases, 10 bases remained unmatched. CDR1 is SGDLS, CDR2 YYNGEE, per germline. The CDR3 DNA is TGTGCCAGCTCCTGGGGCGGGGGAGGCACCGGGGAGCTGTTTTTT. Its translation: CASSWGGGGTGELFF.

The rearrangement uses TRBV7-9 and TRBJ1-2, with D possibly TRBD1 on 6 matching bases. Trimming cost V 3 bases and J 3 bases, with 11 bases left between them. CDR1 is SEHNR and CDR2 is FQNEAQ in the germline V gene (reference sequence). The CDR3 loop spans 14 amino acids. The CDR3 region has the DNA TGTGCCAGCAGCTTCGAGGGGGTGGACTATGGCTACACCTTC. Translation gives CASSFEGVDYGYTF.

CDR3 sequence (DNA): TGCGCCAGCAGCTTGGGAGGTCCCAATGAAAAACTGTTTTTT. It specifies CASSLGGPNEKLFF. V gene TRBV5-1 combines with J gene TRBJ1-4; D gene ambiguous. The V end lost 0 bases, the J end lost 5 bases, and 8 bases lay between the germline ends. Germline assignment: CDR1 SGHRS and CDR2 YFSETQ. The CDR3 is made up of 14 amino acids.

There are a few counts of this clone. This sequence joins TRBV12-1 and TRBJ1-5; the table's TRBD1 call for D was not verified on the DNA. TRBV12-1 is annotated as a pseudogene. This CDR3 has 16 residues. The CDR3, as DNA: TGTGCCAGCAGCTTTCCGGGACAGCCTGTCGATCAGCCCCAGCATTTT. This sequence encodes CASSFPGQPVDQPQHF.

This rearrangement joins TRBV2 to TRBJ2-5, with D uncertain. Germline CDR1 SNHLY, CDR2 FYNNEI. V lost 6 bases and J 1 base, leaving 6 bases between the germline ends. The CDR3 is 12 residues long. CDR3 in DNA: TGTGCCAGCAGGACTTCCCAAGAGACCCAGTACTTC. Translation gives CASRTSQETQYF.